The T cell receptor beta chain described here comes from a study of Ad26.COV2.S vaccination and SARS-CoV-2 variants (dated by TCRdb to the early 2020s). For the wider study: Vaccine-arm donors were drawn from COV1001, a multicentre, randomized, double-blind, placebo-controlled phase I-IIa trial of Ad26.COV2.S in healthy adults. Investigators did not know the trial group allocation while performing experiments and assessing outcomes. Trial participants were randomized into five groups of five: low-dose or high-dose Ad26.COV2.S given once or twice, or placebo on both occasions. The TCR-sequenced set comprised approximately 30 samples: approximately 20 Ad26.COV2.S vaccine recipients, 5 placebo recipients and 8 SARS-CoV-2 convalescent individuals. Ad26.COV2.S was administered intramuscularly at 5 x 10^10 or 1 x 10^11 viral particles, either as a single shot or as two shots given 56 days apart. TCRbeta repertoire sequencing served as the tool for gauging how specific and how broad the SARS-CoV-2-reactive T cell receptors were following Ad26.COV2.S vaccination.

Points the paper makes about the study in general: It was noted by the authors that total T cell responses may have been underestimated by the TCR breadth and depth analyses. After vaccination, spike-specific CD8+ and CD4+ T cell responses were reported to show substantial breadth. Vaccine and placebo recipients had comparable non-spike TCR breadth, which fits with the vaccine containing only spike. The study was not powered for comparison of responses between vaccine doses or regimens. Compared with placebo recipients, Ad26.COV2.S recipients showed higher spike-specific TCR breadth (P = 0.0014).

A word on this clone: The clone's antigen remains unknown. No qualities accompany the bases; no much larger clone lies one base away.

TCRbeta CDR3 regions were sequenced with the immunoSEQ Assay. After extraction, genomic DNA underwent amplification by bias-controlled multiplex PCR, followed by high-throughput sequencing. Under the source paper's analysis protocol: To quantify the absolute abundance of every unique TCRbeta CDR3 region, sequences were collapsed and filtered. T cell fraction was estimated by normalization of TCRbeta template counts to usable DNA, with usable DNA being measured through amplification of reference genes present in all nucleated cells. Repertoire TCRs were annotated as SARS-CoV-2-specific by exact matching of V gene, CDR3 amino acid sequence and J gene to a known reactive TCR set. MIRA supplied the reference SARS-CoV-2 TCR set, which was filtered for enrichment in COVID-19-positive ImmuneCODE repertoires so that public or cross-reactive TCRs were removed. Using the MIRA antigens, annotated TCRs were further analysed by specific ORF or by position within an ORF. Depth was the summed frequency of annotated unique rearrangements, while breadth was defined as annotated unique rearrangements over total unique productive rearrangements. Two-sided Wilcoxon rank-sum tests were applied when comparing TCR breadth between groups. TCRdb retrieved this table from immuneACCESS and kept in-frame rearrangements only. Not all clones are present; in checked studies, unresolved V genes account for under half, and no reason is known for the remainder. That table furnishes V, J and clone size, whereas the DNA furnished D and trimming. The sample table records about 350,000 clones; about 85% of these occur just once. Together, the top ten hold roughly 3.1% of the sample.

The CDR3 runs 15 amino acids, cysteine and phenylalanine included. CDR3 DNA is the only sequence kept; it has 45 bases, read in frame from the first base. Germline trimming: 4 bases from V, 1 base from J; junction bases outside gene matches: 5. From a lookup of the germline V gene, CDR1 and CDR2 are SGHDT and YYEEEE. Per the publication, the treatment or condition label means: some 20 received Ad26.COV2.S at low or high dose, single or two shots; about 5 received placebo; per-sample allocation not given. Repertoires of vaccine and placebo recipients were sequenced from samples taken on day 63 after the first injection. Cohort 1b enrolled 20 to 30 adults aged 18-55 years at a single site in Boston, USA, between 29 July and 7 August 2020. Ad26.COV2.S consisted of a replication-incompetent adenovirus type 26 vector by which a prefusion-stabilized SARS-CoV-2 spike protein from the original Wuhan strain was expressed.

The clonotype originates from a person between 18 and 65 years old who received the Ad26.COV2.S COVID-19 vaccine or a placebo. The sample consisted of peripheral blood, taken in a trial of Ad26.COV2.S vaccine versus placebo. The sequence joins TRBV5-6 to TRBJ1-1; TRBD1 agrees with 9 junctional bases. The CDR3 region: CASSGSGQGNTEAFF. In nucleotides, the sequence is TGTGCCAGCAGCGGTTCGGGACAGGGGAACACTGAAGCTTTCTTT. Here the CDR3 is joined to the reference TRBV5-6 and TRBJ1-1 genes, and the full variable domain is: DAGVTQSPTHLIKTRGQQVTLRCSPKSGHDTVSWYQQALGQGPQFIFQYYEEEERQRGNFPDRFSGHQFPNYSSELNVNALLLGDSALYLCASSGSGQGNTEAFFGQGTRLTVV.